The clone carrying this T cell receptor (beta chain) was seen a handful of times. Its target is unknown. Treatment noted: roughly 11-day PBMC culture with coronavirus spike peptide pools or control peptides (ViraFEST assay). Germline-derived CDR1 and CDR2 are MNHNS and SASEGT. This CDR3 is built from 12 residues. The V and J ends lost 4 bases and 10 bases respectively, with 11 bases between them. Sequenced with the Oncomine TCR Beta short-read assay was DNA taken from cultured CD4+ T cells. TCRdb itself ran the PCR reads through MiXCR, one entry per CDR3 protein. The sample consists of under 20,000 distinct CDR3 sequences, roughly 47% of them appearing once. This sample stems from a study of vaccination and CD4 T cells after COVID-19. Whole-study context: The authors exposed cells to overlapping spike peptides derived from SARS-CoV-2, HCoV-NL63, HCoV-OC43 and HCoV-229E. Overall study results and limits: Median SARS-CoV-2-reactive clonotypes rose from approximately 21 to 38, not significantly.

The J gene is TRBJ2-1, the V gene TRBV6-1; perhaps TRBD2 as D (5 bases). This sequence originates from a human donor with COVID-19. Sample: cultured CD4+ T cells from blood. In DNA form, the CDR3 reads TGTGCCAGCAGTGCCACTAGGGCGGAGCAGTTCTTC. It specifies CASSATRAEQFF.